This T cell receptor beta chain originates from a study of blood T cell repertoires in COVID-19. As handled by the study authors: For nucleated cells, counts were estimated from reference gene primer amplification. Clones were sequenced by immunoSEQ multiplex PCR, and TCRdb holds only the in-frame ones, with some missing. That table is the source of V, J and clone size, and D and trimming were worked out from the DNA. This table has fewer than 450,000 clones, approximately 87% appearing once. The receptor was isolated from a woman in her forties or fifties with COVID-19, enrolled during active disease. Sequencing was carried out using peripheral blood.

In DNA, the CDR3 is TGTGCCAGCAGCTTAGTGGACAGATTCTATGGCTACACCTTC. Amino acids: CASSLVDRFYGYTF. The V and J genes are TRBV7-9 and TRBJ1-2, with D possibly being TRBD1 (6 bases). The CDR3 contains 14 residues. The germline gives CDR1 SEHNR, CDR2 FQNEAQ (reference sequence). V was clipped by 1 base and J by 4 bases, with 10 bases between them.